The 21 T cell receptor beta chains below were found in one sample sequenced in a study of Tregs in tolerant kidney transplant recipients. Assay used: immunoSEQ multiplex PCR; TCRdb lists only in-frame clones, some missing. The sample records tens of thousands of clones, around 83% being singletons. Sequenced: CD4+ T cells from blood. The source of these receptors is a human donor in good health.

This chain joins TRBV10-3 and TRBJ2-4, with D maybe TRBD1 (5 bases). Germline CDR1 ENHRY, CDR2 SYGVKD. V lost 3 bases and J 8 bases, leaving 8 bases between the germline ends. The CDR3 totals 12 residues. In DNA form, the CDR3 reads TGTGCCATCAGTGAAGGGGCAGACATTCAGTACTTC. Its translation is CAISEGADIQYF.

The chain carries TRBV7-6 and TRBJ2-7; 11 bases are shared with TRBD1. The CDR3 runs 14 residues. The germline V gene has CDR1 SGHVS and CDR2 FNYEAQ. V gave up 1 base and J gave up 6 bases; unmatched junction bases: 2. CDR3 region: CASSLEDRGREQYF. In nucleotides, the CDR3 is TGTGCCAGCAGCTTAGAGGACAGGGGGCGCGAGCAGTACTTC. Using reference TRBV7-6 and TRBJ2-7 for the parts outside the CDR3, the full variable domain is GAGVSQSPRYKVTKRGQDVALRCDPISGHVSLYWYRQALGQGPEFLTYFNYEAQQDKSGLPNDRFSAERPEGSISTLTIQRTEQRDSAMYRCASSLEDRGREQYFGPGTRLTVT.

The V and J genes are TRBV6-4 and TRBJ2-6; D is perhaps TRBD1 (6 bases). Germline CDR1 MRHNA, CDR2 SNTAGT. This CDR3 spans 18 amino acids. Trimming removed 6 bases from V and 0 bases from J, with 18 bases in between. The CDR3 sequence: CASSPTGILVSGANVLTF. The CDR3 nucleotides read TGTGCCAGCAGCCCGACAGGAATCTTAGTCTCTGGGGCCAACGTCCTGACTTTC.

Judged by abundance, this clone is medium-sized. The rearrangement uses TRBV5-6 and TRBJ2-7, with D maybe TRBD1 (6 bases). Germline V CDR1 and CDR2: SGHDT, YYEEEE. The CDR3 length is 14 residues. Trimming removed 3 bases from V and 2 bases from J, with 12 bases in between. The CDR3 sequence is CASSSPTGPYEQYF. CDR3 sequence (DNA): TGTGCCAGCAGCTCGCCGACAGGCCCCTACGAGCAGTACTTC.

The genes are TRBV7-9 and TRBJ1-2, with a tentative D call TRBD1 (6 bases). Germline CDR1 reads SEHNR; CDR2 reads FQNEAQ (reference sequence). The CDR3 has 16 residues. The V and J ends lost 5 bases and 5 bases respectively, with 21 bases between them. The CDR3 sequence is CASSPWVRGAIYGYTF. The CDR3 DNA reads as TGTGCCAGCAGCCCCTGGGTTCGGGGGGCTATTTATGGCTACACCTTC.

This chain uses TRBV7-8 with TRBJ2-2, with D perhaps TRBD2 (5 bases). V was clipped by 5 bases and J by 5 bases, with 18 bases between them. The CDR3 spans 16 residues. CDR1 is SGHVS, CDR2 FQNEAQ, per germline. The CDR3 here is CASSPPEGVWTGELFF. The CDR3 coding sequence is TGTGCCAGCAGCCCTCCTGAGGGAGTCTGGACCGGGGAGCTGTTTTTT.

The count of this clone is one. The chain joins TRBV27 to TRBJ2-5; D is unresolved. Germline V gene sequence: CDR1 MNHEY, CDR2 SMNVEV (reference sequence). CDR3 length: 13 amino acids. V was cut by 6 bases and J by 4 bases, with 12 bases left in between. The CDR3 spells CASSLRSLETQYF. CDR3 nucleotide sequence: TGTGCCAGCAGCTTACGGTCACTAGAGACCCAGTACTTC.

The J gene is TRBJ2-3, the V gene TRBV28; TRBD1 agrees at 8 bases. CDR1 MDHEN and CDR2 SYDVKM come from the germline V gene. This CDR3 region has 15 residues. Trimming at V came to 5 bases and at J to 6 bases, leaving 10 bases not matched to a gene. The CDR3 nucleotides are TGTGCCAGCAGTCTCCGGACAGGGAGAGCGGATACGCAGTATTTT. It specifies CASSLRTGRADTQYF.

The chain combines TRBV5-6 with TRBJ1-4; D perhaps matches TRBD1 (6 bases). The V end was cut by 4 bases, the J end by 7 bases, with 17 bases between. The CDR3 is 15 residues long. CDR1 SGHDT and CDR2 YYEEEE come from the germline V gene. The CDR3 region is CASSPWGGPFEKLFF. CDR3 DNA: TGTGCCAGCAGCCCCTGGGGGGGGCCCTTTGAAAAACTGTTTTTT.

V gene TRBV29-1 combines with J gene TRBJ2-3; D assignment may be TRBD1 or TRBD2 (5 bases each). The CDR3 totals 12 residues. The germline V gene has CDR1 SQVTM and CDR2 ANQGSEA. V was shortened by 5 bases and J by 4 bases, with 10 bases between the two germline ends. The CDR3 nucleotides read TGCAGCGTTCCTGGGGGAGCAGATACGCAGTATTTT. It translates to CSVPGGADTQYF.

The chain carries TRBV7-2 and TRBJ2-2, with D uncertain. V was shortened by 3 bases and J by 0 bases, with 11 bases between the two germline ends. Germline CDR1 is SGHTA and CDR2 is FQGNSA. There are 16 residues in the CDR3. This chain's CDR3 is CASSFSGLTNTGELFF. The DNA of the CDR3 is TGTGCCAGCAGCTTCTCGGGCTTGACGAACACCGGGGAGCTGTTTTTT. Looking up the rest from reference TRBV7-2 and TRBJ2-2 gives the full variable domain: GAGVSQSPSNKVTEKGKDVELRCDPISGHTALYWYRQSLGQGLEFLIYFQGNSAPDKSGLPSDRFSAERTGGSVSTLTIQRTQQEDSAVYLCASSFSGLTNTGELFFGEGSRLTVL.

The rearrangement joins TRBV7-9 to TRBJ2-7, with D perhaps matching TRBD1 (5 bases). Germline V lookup: CDR1 SEHNR, CDR2 FQNEAQ (reference sequence). With 5 bases removed from V and 4 bases from J, the gap between germline ends came to 12 bases. The CDR3 sequence is 13 residues long. The CDR3 region is CASSPQVVYEQYF. Here the CDR3 DNA reads TGTGCCAGCAGCCCACAGGTTGTGTACGAGCAGTACTTC.

The J gene is TRBJ1-1, the V gene TRBV29-1; D perhaps matches TRBD1 (6 bases). In germline, CDR1 is SQVTM, CDR2 ANQGSEA. The CDR3 length is 12 residues. The CDR3 DNA reads TGCAGTGTGACAGGCCTCGCTCTCGAAGCTTTCTTT. Translating it yields CSVTGLALEAFF.

The chain has TRBV2 and TRBJ2-4, with unresolved D. V lost 0 bases and J lost 2, with 5 bases in between. Germline loops: CDR1 SNHLY, CDR2 FYNNEI. The CDR3 consists of 14 residues. As DNA, the CDR3 is TGTGCCAGCAGTGAAGCGCGCCCCAAAAACATTCAGTACTTC. This sequence encodes CASSEARPKNIQYF.

The V and J genes are TRBV4-3 and TRBJ2-2; either TRBD1 or TRBD2 may supply D (5 bases each). The CDR3 spans 14 residues. Trimming pared 8 bases from V and 3 bases from J, leaving 13 bases between. Germline V gene data show CDR1 as LGHNA and CDR2 as YSLEER. Here the CDR3 reads CASQPGPYTGELFF. For the CDR3, the DNA is TGCGCCAGCCAACCGGGACCTTACACCGGGGAGCTGTTTTTT.

V is TRBV19 and J is TRBJ1-4; D is ambiguous. The V gene lost 6 bases and the J gene lost 8 bases, with 10 bases spanning the gap. CDR3 length: 12 amino acids. Germline values: CDR1 LNHDA, CDR2 SQIVND (reference sequence). The CDR3 is CASSPTREKLFF. In DNA form, the CDR3 reads TGTGCCAGTAGCCCTACAAGGGAAAAACTGTTTTTT.

The chain combines TRBV4-1 with TRBJ2-4; D is uncertain. The V end lost 1 base, the J end lost 2 bases, and 9 bases lay between the germline ends. CDR1 and CDR2 (germline): MGHRA, YSYEKL. The CDR3 totals 15 residues. The chain's CDR3 is CASSQVTGSKNIQYF. CDR3 DNA: TGCGCCAGCAGCCAAGTGACCGGCTCCAAAAACATTCAGTACTTC.

This chain connects TRBV7-2 to TRBJ1-1; 11 positions match TRBD1. V shed 1 base and J 4 bases; nucleotides not matched to a gene: 2. The CDR3 is made up of 15 amino acids. CDR1 and CDR2 from the germline V gene are SGHTA and FQGNSA. As DNA, the CDR3 is TGTGCCAGCAGCTTAGTCGGGACAGGGGGCACTGAAGCTTTCTTT. This encodes CASSLVGTGGTEAFF. Based on the CDR3 plus reference TRBV7-2 and TRBJ1-1, the full variable domain is GAGVSQSPSNKVTEKGKDVELRCDPISGHTALYWYRQSLGQGLEFLIYFQGNSAPDKSGLPSDRFSAERTGGSVSTLTIQRTQQEDSAVYLCASSLVGTGGTEAFFGQGTRLTVV.

This clone was recorded once. The chain joins TRBV19 to TRBJ1-2; 9 bases line up with TRBD1. Germline-derived CDR1 and CDR2 are LNHDA and SQIVND (reference sequence). This CDR3 region has 16 residues. J gave up 3 bases and V 3 bases, and 8 bases lay outside the gene matches. CDR3 protein: CASSIPGTGSHYGYTF. The CDR3 DNA follows: TGTGCCAGTAGTATTCCCGGGACAGGGTCTCACTATGGCTACACCTTC. The full variable domain, rest sourced from reference TRBV19 and TRBJ1-2, is DGGITQSPKYLFRKEGQNVTLSCEQNLNHDAMYWYRQDPGQGLRLIYYSQIVNDFQKGDIAEGYSVSREKKESFPLTVTSAQKNPTAFYLCASSIPGTGSHYGYTFGSGTRLTVV.

The rearrangement joins TRBV5-1 to TRBJ1-2; 7 bases are shared with TRBD1. Germline-derived CDR1 and CDR2 are SGHRS and YFSETQ. J was trimmed by 3 bases and V by 4 bases; bases with no gene match: 3. CDR3 length: 13 residues. CDR3 DNA: TGCGCCAGCAGCACCGGGACAGACTATGGCTACACCTTC. Its translation is CASSTGTDYGYTF. Based on the CDR3 plus reference TRBV5-1 and TRBJ1-2, the full variable domain is KAGVTQTPRYLIKTRGQQVTLSCSPISGHRSVSWYQQTPGQGLQFLFEYFSETQRNKGNFPGRFSGRQFSNSRSEMNVSTLELGDSALYLCASSTGTDYGYTFGSGTRLTVV.

The chain couples TRBV14 to TRBJ2-5, with D perhaps given as TRBD1 or TRBD2 (5 bases each). Germline V CDR1 and CDR2: SGHDN, FVKESK. The CDR3 totals 14 residues. V lost 2 bases to trimming and J lost 1 base, with 8 bases between them. CDR3 sequence (DNA): TGTGCCAGCAGCCAACTTGGGACCCAAGAGACCCAGTACTTC. Amino acids: CASSQLGTQETQYF.